Following are 18 T cell receptor beta chains from one sample sequenced in a study. In TCRdb, the 5' RACE reads were re-called with MiXCR into one record per CDR3 protein. The sample has about 59,000 distinct CDR3 sequences; more than 20% are singletons. Treg sorting used a CD4+CD25+CD127-/low gate. Sequences were obtained from tumor-infiltrating Tregs sorted from the breast tumor. These receptor sequences come from a female donor with breast cancer.

The J gene is TRBJ1-1, the V gene TRBV4-1; D is undetermined. The CDR3 runs to 13 residues. Trimming removed 1 base at V and 6 bases at J, with 9 bases between. Germline values: CDR1 MGHRA, CDR2 YSYEKL. The CDR3 sequence: CASSQGGFAEAFF. The CDR3 DNA is TGCGCCAGCAGCCAAGGCGGATTCGCTGAAGCTTTCTTT.

Only a few counts were recorded for this clonotype. V gene TRBV6-1 combines with J gene TRBJ1-4, with D tentatively TRBD1 (6 bases). The ends were cut back, 2 bases at V and 3 bases at J, with 13 bases in the middle. Germline lookup yields CDR1 MNHNS and CDR2 SASEGT. The CDR3 spans 16 residues. CDR3 in amino acids: CASSETTGRSNEKLFF. The CDR3 DNA sequence: TGTGCCAGCAGTGAAACTACAGGGAGGTCTAATGAAAAACTGTTTTTT.

This clonotype was seen a handful of times. This chain uses TRBV12-3 or TRBV12-4 with TRBJ1-4; D gene uncertain. The CDR3 consists of 12 residues. V was clipped by 3 bases and J by 3 bases, with 2 bases between them. The CDR3 nucleotides are TGTGCCAGCAGTTTTCCTAATGAAAAACTGTTTTTT. It translates to CASSFPNEKLFF.

This chain links TRBV12-3 or TRBV12-4 with TRBJ2-7; D might be TRBD2 (5 bases). V was trimmed by 10 bases and J by 2 bases, leaving 21 bases between them. The CDR3 is 15 residues long. In DNA form, the CDR3 reads TGTGCCAACACCCTCGGGGAACGGGTAGCCTACGAGCAGTACTTC. This encodes CANTLGERVAYEQYF.

V and J are TRBV28 and TRBJ2-3, with 10 bases fitting TRBD2. The ends lost 5 bases at V and 6 bases at J; junction bases unmatched: 5. The CDR3 runs 14 residues. Germline loops: CDR1 MDHEN, CDR2 SYDVKM. The CDR3 sequence: CASSQLAGPDTQYF. The CDR3 nucleotides read TGTGCCAGCAGTCAACTAGCGGGACCTGATACGCAGTATTTT. The full variable domain, in which reference TRBV28 and TRBJ2-3 provide the parts outside the CDR3, is DVKVTQSSRYLVKRTGEKVFLECVQDMDHENMFWYRQDPGLGLRLIYFSYDVKMKEKGDIPEGYSVSREKKERFSLILESASTNQTSMYLCASSQLAGPDTQYFGPGTRLTVL.

This clonotype is judged medium-sized. V is TRBV7-6 and J is TRBJ1-2, with D possibly TRBD1 on 6 matching bases. The germline gives CDR1 SGHVS, CDR2 FNYEAQ. The CDR3 runs to 13 residues. Deletions cut 5 bases from V and 2 bases from J, with 9 bases between. The CDR3 region is CASSPTGNYGYTF. In DNA form, the CDR3 reads TGTGCCAGCAGCCCCACAGGGAACTATGGCTACACCTTC. The variable domain in full, completed from reference TRBV7-6 and TRBJ1-2, reads GAGVSQSPRYKVTKRGQDVALRCDPISGHVSLYWYRQALGQGPEFLTYFNYEAQQDKSGLPNDRFSAERPEGSISTLTIQRTEQRDSAMYRCASSPTGNYGYTFGSGTRLTVV.

This clonotype has a handful of counts. The V call is TRBV4-3, the J call TRBJ2-3; 7 bases are a match to TRBD2. Trimming at V came to 0 bases and at J to 1 base, leaving 10 bases not matched to a gene. The CDR3 length is 18 residues. Looked up from germline, CDR1 is LGHNA and CDR2 is YSLEER. The CDR3: CASSQDISRAGGTDTQYF. The CDR3 DNA follows: TGCGCCAGCAGCCAAGATATAAGCCGGGCGGGGGGCACAGATACGCAGTATTTT.

This clonotype has only a few counts. The chain carries TRBV29-1 and TRBJ2-6; TRBD1 agrees at 10 bases. The CDR3 totals 16 residues. Germline trimming cut 1 base from V and 4 bases from J; bases unmatched to any gene: 4. Germline V gene lookup returns CDR1 SQVTM and CDR2 ANQGSEA. The CDR3 DNA sequence: TGCAGCGTTGAAGGACAGGGGGCGCTCGGGGCCAACGTCCTGACTTTC. Residues: CSVEGQGALGANVLTF.

Remarks on this clonotype: A much larger clonotype is one base distant, so this may be a read error. The V gene is TRBV7-9, the J gene TRBJ2-7, with 8 bases aligning to TRBD1. This CDR3 contains 14 residues. Germline CDR1 and CDR2: SEHNR and FQNEAQ (reference sequence). CDR3 in DNA: TGTGCCGGCAGCTTAAGTGGACAGGGCTACGAGCAGTACTTC. Translating gives CAGSLSGQGYEQYF.

V is TRBV7-8 and J is TRBJ1-1; the D gene is possibly TRBD1 (5 bases). Germline V lookup: CDR1 SGHVS, CDR2 FQNEAQ. The CDR3 has 13 residues. Trimming removed 0 bases from V and 11 bases from J, with 13 bases in between. CDR3 protein: CASSLAGRGEAFF. The CDR3, as DNA: TGTGCCAGCAGCTTAGCGGGTCGGGGGGAGGCTTTCTTT.

This clonotype was seen repeatedly, ten times or more. The V call is TRBV5-4, the J call TRBJ1-2; no clear D. From germline, CDR1 is SGHNT and CDR2 YYREEE (reference sequence). V lost 6 bases and J 1 base, leaving 13 bases between the germline ends. The CDR3 is 14 amino acids. CDR3 residues: CASTNLQLNYGYTF. Written as DNA, the CDR3 is TGTGCCAGCACAAACCTACAGCTTAACTATGGCTACACCTTC.

This clonotype was picked up a small number of times. The chain recombines TRBV20-1 with TRBJ2-5; 9 nucleotides align to TRBD2. Germline V gene sequence: CDR1 DFQATT, CDR2 SNEGSKA (reference sequence). The ends lost 7 bases at V and 2 bases at J; junction bases unmatched: 5. CDR3 size: 13 residues. The DNA of the CDR3 is TGCAGTGGAGAGGGACTAGCACAAGAGACCCAGTACTTC. Its translation: CSGEGLAQETQYF.

The rearrangement joins TRBV29-1 to TRBJ2-1; 12 bases align to TRBD2. Germline lookup yields CDR1 SQVTM and CDR2 ANQGSEA. This CDR3 has 16 amino acids. J lost 5 bases, V lost 6 bases, and 11 bases had no gene match. CDR3: CSVPLAGGPSNNEQFF. The CDR3 DNA reads TGCAGCGTGCCACTAGCGGGGGGACCCTCTAACAATGAGCAGTTCTTC.

This clonotype was observed at least ten times. The chain couples TRBV24-1 to TRBJ2-2; 9 nucleotides line up with TRBD1. Germline V gene lookup returns CDR1 KGHDR and CDR2 SFDVKD. CDR3 size: 18 residues. The trim removed 1 base at V and 5 bases at J, leaving 10 bases unmatched. The DNA of the CDR3 is TGTGCCACCAGTGATTTAAGATCGGGACAGGGAATGACCGGGGAGCTGTTTTTT. Its protein product is CATSDLRSGQGMTGELFF.

This chain's CDR3 is CALSRIGAAHLVRVGQPQHF. As DNA, the CDR3 is TGTGCCCTGTCACGTATAGGGGCAGCCCATCTAGTGAGGGTTGGTCAGCCCCAGCATTTT. The rearrangement joins TRBV14 to TRBJ1-5; TRBD1 might be the D (5 bases). The CDR3 spans 20 residues. Germline assignment: CDR1 SGHDN and CDR2 FVKESK. The ends were cut back, 11 bases at V and 6 bases at J, with 38 bases in the middle.

The chain is built from TRBV6-5 and TRBJ1-2; D remains unclear. The CDR3 runs 13 residues. V was cut by 6 bases and J by 2 bases, with 10 bases left in between. CDR1 is MNHEY, CDR2 SVGAGI, per germline. CDR3 bases: TGTGCCAGCAGCTTCGACGGGAACTATGGCTACACCTTC. Protein sequence: CASSFDGNYGYTF.

A note on this clonotype: It may be a read error: a sequence one base away is much more abundant. The CDR3 region has the DNA TGTGCCAGCAGCTTCGCGAGCGGGGTGTCTAGCGAGCAGTGCTTC. Its protein product is CASSFASGVSSEQCF. The genes are TRBV7-2 and TRBJ2-7, with 7 bases matching TRBD2. CDR3 length: 15 residues. From germline, CDR1 is SGHTA and CDR2 FQGNSA.

The J gene is TRBJ2-2, the V gene TRBV24-1; D is possibly TRBD2 (6 bases). V dropped 9 bases and J dropped 2 bases, with 15 bases sitting between them. The length of the CDR3 is 15 residues. The germline V gene has CDR1 KGHDR and CDR2 SFDVKD. The CDR3 is CATGAVGLNTGELFF. CDR3 coding DNA: TGTGCCACCGGGGCCGTGGGACTTAACACCGGGGAGCTGTTTTTT.